This T cell receptor beta chain was sequenced for a study of T cell responses to AZD1222 COVID-19 vaccine (dated by TCRdb to about 2021). About the full investigation: Because spike-specific TCR depth and breadth did not differ between the two schedules, AZD1222 recipients who got a second dose at roughly 4 weeks were pooled with those who got a second dose at roughly 12 weeks. Trial participants were enrolled into age subgroups of 18-55, 56-69 and 70-plus years, which contained about 150, 27 and 61 TCR-sequenced participants, respectively. TCR sequencing covered fewer than 250 trial participants: some 210 given two doses of AZD1222 and some 25 given two doses of MenACWY control vaccine. What the work shows at the level of the full study, not this receptor alone: No day 14 peak-response samples were available, so repertoires were characterized only after the peak T cell response. Reportedly, almost half of the unique spike-specific TCRs recognized epitopes lying outside the regions that are mutated in the B.1.351 and B.1.1.7 variants. After two AZD1222 doses, both the breadth and the depth of spike-specific TCRs were significantly higher than at day 0 and than in MenACWY recipients. Conclusions about previously exposed vaccinees are limited because only a handful of AZD1222 recipients were SARS-CoV-2 seropositive at baseline. Participants were mostly white British, with more females than males. The authors suggested clonal diversity may have been underestimated. The 56-69-year group was small, and its depth increase did not reach significance, likely because of low power. The vaccine-associated CD4 TCRs covered the entire spike protein, and the dominant responses fell in regions 160-218 and 743-854.

Interpreted using the paper, the time point label stands for: baseline before first vaccination. Vaccinee samples came from UK trials COV001 and COV002, including a single-blind randomized controlled phase 2/3 trial of AZD1222 (ChAdOx1 nCoV-19) in healthy adults. Trial participant PBMC samples were collected at day 0 and day 28 after the second dose for TCRbeta chain sequencing. The CDR3 regions of human TCRbeta chains were analyzed by immunosequencing. Per the source publication's procedure: TCRs in the repertoires were matched against a reference library of SARS-CoV-2-specific TCRs that had been generated with the MIRA antigen-specificity platform. Breadth was defined as the fraction of unique TCRs that were SARS-CoV-2-associated, and depth was defined as the fraction of total T cells that were SARS-CoV-2-associated. Each spike-specific TCR was assigned to its reactive spike region and to a CD4 or CD8 class using the MIRA data. Log10-transformed breadth and depth values were compared by one-way ANOVA with Sidak's multiple comparisons tests. The table was pulled from immuneACCESS by TCRdb, which kept in-frame rearrangements only. Such tables lose some clones; where checked, under half of the loss comes from unresolved V genes, and the rest has no known cause. Clone size and the V and J calls come from that table; the DNA yielded D and trimming. A total of 55,000 to 75,000 clones appear in this sample, roughly 89% of them only once. The ten largest clones take up around 4.9% of the sample.

The CDR3 has 15 amino acids, counting the end cysteine and phenylalanine. Kept here is only the CDR3 DNA, which spans 45 bases and is read in frame from base 1. Relative to germline, V is missing 9 bases and J is missing 1 base, with 11 bases of the junction outside any gene match. The germline V gene encodes CDR1 SNHLY and CDR2 FYNNEI. In this sample, this clone turned up a few times. Its antigen target is currently unknown. Base qualities were left out, and no much larger clone turns up one base away. The specimen was peripheral blood, collected on day 0 of AZD1222 vaccination. The sequence came from an adult in good health. The chain is made from TRBV2 and TRBJ1-1; 7 of the junction bases match TRBD1. The CDR3 is CARGGTGTANTEAFF. In nucleotide form, the sequence is TGTGCCAGGGGAGGTACCGGGACAGCGAACACTGAAGCTTTCTTT.